The 20 T cell receptor beta chains presented below share a single source sample, sequenced in a study of cytomegalovirus exposure and HLA in healthy donors. Vbeta (60) and Jbeta (13) primers were used in the PCR. Some clones are missing from TCRdb's copy, which holds only in-frame ones; the method was immunoSEQ multiplex PCR. Here the sample spans 270,000 or so clones, approximately 90% being singletons. The sample comprised PBMCs. The source is a man aged 40-49 years in good health and CMV-seropositive.

The sample holds one count of this clone. The rearrangement joins TRBV18 to TRBJ1-6, with TRBD1 as a possible D gene (5 bases). CDR1 is KGHSH, CDR2 LQKENI, per germline. The CDR3 runs to 14 residues. The V and J ends lost 5 bases and 8 bases respectively, with 13 bases between them. CDR3 loop: CASSTREVDSPLHF. The DNA of the CDR3 is TGTGCCAGCTCAACCAGGGAGGTGGATTCACCCCTCCACTTT.

The chain combines TRBV27 with TRBJ2-7; 8 positions agree with TRBD2. Unmatched junction bases numbered 3, after V lost 5 bases and J lost 6 bases. From germline, CDR1 is MNHEY and CDR2 SMNVEV (reference sequence). CDR3 length: 12 residues. The CDR3 sequence is CASSPSGGEQYF. The CDR3 region has the DNA TGTGCCAGCAGTCCGAGCGGGGGCGAGCAGTACTTC.

V usage is TRBV7-8 and J usage is TRBJ2-1; TRBD2 matches 7 bases. CDR1 is SGHVS, CDR2 FQNEAQ, per germline. Unmatched junction bases numbered 9, after V lost 5 bases and J lost 2 bases. The CDR3 extends over 16 amino acids. In DNA, the CDR3 is TGTGCCAGCAGCCTAATGCGGGAGAGCCCCTACAATGAGCAGTTCTTC. This codes for CASSLMRESPYNEQFF.

V and J are TRBV29-1 and TRBJ2-5; D is unclear. The CDR3 sequence is 16 residues long. V was clipped by 0 bases and J by 3 bases, with 17 bases between them. Germline V gene sequence: CDR1 SQVTM, CDR2 ANQGSEA. CDR3 DNA sequence: TGCAGCGTTGAAGATCTAAGGTTGGGCCCTAAAGAGACCCAGTACTTC. Its translation is CSVEDLRLGPKETQYF. Combining the CDR3 with reference TRBV29-1 and TRBJ2-5 gives the whole variable domain SAVISQKPSRDICQRGTSLTIQCQVDSQVTMMFWYRQQPGQSLTLIATANQGSEATYESGFVIDKFPISRPNLTFSTLTVSNMSPEDSSIYLCSVEDLRLGPKETQYFGPGTRLLVL.

J is TRBJ2-7 and V is TRBV7-6, with 9 bases aligning to TRBD1. V dropped 5 bases and J dropped 2; count of bases not matched to a gene: 4. Germline loops: CDR1 SGHVS, CDR2 FNYEAQ. This CDR3 contains 14 residues. The CDR3 coding sequence is TGTGCCAGCAGCATCGGGACAGGGACCTACGAGCAGTACTTC. This encodes CASSIGTGTYEQYF.

J is TRBJ1-1 and V is TRBV5-4, with TRBD1 matching 10 bases. The germline V gene encodes CDR1 SGHNT and CDR2 YYREEE (reference sequence). The CDR3 has 15 residues. The J segment lost 11 bases and the V segment lost 4 bases, leaving 14 bases of the junction unmatched. The CDR3 region has the DNA TGTGCCAGCAGCACGTCCGGGACAGGGGCATCCGAGGCTTTCTTT. Its protein product is CASSTSGTGASEAFF.

The J gene is TRBJ2-2, the V gene TRBV7-9, with D tentatively TRBD2 (5 bases). Germline V CDR1 and CDR2: SEHNR, FQNEAQ (reference sequence). The CDR3 contains 15 residues. Trimming pared 8 bases from V and 3 bases from J, leaving 16 bases between. CDR3 loop: CASGVALMDTGELFF. DNA of the CDR3: TGTGCCAGCGGGGTAGCGTTGATGGACACCGGGGAGCTGTTTTTT.

The gene calls are TRBV4-1 and TRBJ1-4; a weak D match, TRBD1 (6 bases). Germline CDR1 MGHRA, CDR2 YSYEKL. Between the trimmed V and J ends, which lost 1 base and 0 bases, there was a span of 15 bases. The CDR3 extends over 18 amino acids. CDR3 DNA: TGCGCCAGCAGCCAAGGCAGGGGTGGATTGCCAACTAATGAAAAACTGTTTTTT. The encoded protein is CASSQGRGGLPTNEKLFF.

This chain connects TRBV10-2 to TRBJ2-7, with 11 bases fitting TRBD1. In germline, CDR1 is WSHSY, CDR2 SAAADI. The CDR3 has 15 residues. The junction had 4 bases not matched to a gene; V was cut back by 6 bases and J by 0 bases. CDR3 region: CASRDGTGGSYEQYF. The CDR3 DNA reads TGCGCCAGCAGAGACGGGACAGGGGGCTCCTACGAGCAGTACTTC.

This clone was found once. The chain combines TRBV29-1 with TRBJ2-2; 7 bases align to TRBD1. V lost 6 bases and J lost 3; bases outside the gene matches: 1. The CDR3 runs 12 residues. Per germline, CDR1 SQVTM and CDR2 ANQGSEA. CDR3 region: CSVDRDTGELFF. CDR3 DNA sequence: TGCAGCGTCGACAGGGACACCGGGGAGCTGTTTTTT.

V usage is TRBV7-3 and J usage is TRBJ2-1, with 9 bases lining up with TRBD2. J lost 6 bases, V lost 0 bases, and 3 bases had no gene match. The CDR3 runs 15 residues. Germline lookup yields CDR1 SGHTA and CDR2 FQGTGA. The CDR3 region has the DNA TGTGCCAGCAGCTTAACGTTAGCGGGAGTCAATGAGCAGTTCTTC. Encoded protein: CASSLTLAGVNEQFF.

J is TRBJ1-5 and V is TRBV7-8, with a weak D call TRBD1 (6 bases). Germline V CDR1 and CDR2: SGHVS, FQNEAQ. With 5 bases removed from V and 4 bases from J, the gap between germline ends came to 9 bases. The CDR3 has 13 amino acids. CDR3 sequence: CASSQGRNQPQHF. DNA for the CDR3: TGTGCCAGCAGCCAGGGGCGGAATCAGCCCCAGCATTTT.

This clone was seen a single time. The chain couples TRBV27 to TRBJ2-7; 9 bases line up with TRBD1. V was pared by 6 bases and J by 3 bases, with 6 bases of the junction left unmatched. Germline V gives CDR1 MNHEY, CDR2 SMNVEV (reference sequence). This CDR3 is 14 amino acids long. The CDR3 loop reads CASRRPGQGYEQYF. In DNA, the CDR3 is TGTGCCAGCAGGCGACCGGGACAGGGCTACGAGCAGTACTTC.

This clone was counted a single time. The chain joins TRBV27 to TRBJ1-5; D is unclear. Looked up from germline, CDR1 is MNHEY and CDR2 is SMNVEV (reference sequence). V lost 2 bases and J lost 11, with 13 bases in between. The CDR3 is 13 residues long. In DNA form, the CDR3 reads TGTGCCAGCAGTTTAATTCGCCCGCCGGCCCAGCATTTT. Amino acid sequence: CASSLIRPPAQHF.

V and J are TRBV4-1 and TRBJ2-1; 16 nucleotides match TRBD2. This CDR3 has 18 residues. Germline V CDR1 and CDR2: MGHRA, YSYEKL. Trimming at V came to 4 bases and at J to 5 bases, leaving 8 bases not matched to a gene. The CDR3 spells CASSPVGLAGGSHNEQFF. In DNA, the CDR3 is TGCGCCAGCAGCCCCGTGGGACTAGCGGGAGGGTCCCACAATGAGCAGTTCTTC.

The chain combines TRBV9 with TRBJ1-1; the match to TRBD1 covers 12 bases. Germline V gene data show CDR1 as SGDLS and CDR2 as YYNGEE. J lost 4 bases, V lost 4 bases, and 14 bases had no gene match. The CDR3 runs to 18 residues. CDR3 in DNA: TGTGCCAGCAGCCCAGAGATGGGACAGGGGGCTTGGGGCACTGAAGCTTTCTTT. Protein product: CASSPEMGQGAWGTEAFF.

This clone was picked up one time. The CDR3 DNA sequence: TGTGCCAGCAGCTTCGGCCTCGCGGGCTCCTACAATGAGCAGTTCTTC. This gives the protein CASSFGLAGSYNEQFF. The V gene is TRBV7-9, the J gene TRBJ2-1, with D tentatively TRBD2 (5 bases). This CDR3 spans 16 amino acids. The germline V and J ends were trimmed by 3 bases and 0 bases, with 12 bases remaining between them. Germline V gene data show CDR1 as SEHNR and CDR2 as FQNEAQ (reference sequence).

This clone was found once. This CDR3 is CASSIAASGGGDEQFF. As DNA, the CDR3 is TGTGCCAGTAGTATAGCGGCCAGCGGGGGAGGCGATGAGCAGTTCTTC. The chain uses TRBV19 and TRBJ2-1; 8 bases fit TRBD2. Losses at the gene ends were 1 base for V and 8 bases for J; bases not matched to a gene: 10. Germline V gene data show CDR1 as LNHDA and CDR2 as SQIVND (reference sequence). This CDR3 region has 16 residues.

CDR3 sequence (DNA): TGCGCCAGCAGCCAAGCGGACATACCCGGGGAGCTGTTTTTT. This encodes CASSQADIPGELFF. The rearrangement joins TRBV4-1 to TRBJ2-2, with D perhaps TRBD1 (5 bases). The germline gives CDR1 MGHRA, CDR2 YSYEKL. Trimming took off 1 base at V and 6 bases at J, with 9 bases between the two ends. CDR3 length equals 14 residues.

The CDR3 nucleotides read TGTGCCAGCAGTTTGGGACAGGGGTTCACAGATACGCAGTATTTT. Translated: CASSLGQGFTDTQYF. V usage is TRBV28 and J usage is TRBJ2-3; TRBD1 matches 10 bases. Germline V gene data show CDR1 as MDHEN and CDR2 as SYDVKM. This CDR3 is built from 15 residues. J gave up 2 bases and V 3 bases, and 2 bases lay outside the gene matches.